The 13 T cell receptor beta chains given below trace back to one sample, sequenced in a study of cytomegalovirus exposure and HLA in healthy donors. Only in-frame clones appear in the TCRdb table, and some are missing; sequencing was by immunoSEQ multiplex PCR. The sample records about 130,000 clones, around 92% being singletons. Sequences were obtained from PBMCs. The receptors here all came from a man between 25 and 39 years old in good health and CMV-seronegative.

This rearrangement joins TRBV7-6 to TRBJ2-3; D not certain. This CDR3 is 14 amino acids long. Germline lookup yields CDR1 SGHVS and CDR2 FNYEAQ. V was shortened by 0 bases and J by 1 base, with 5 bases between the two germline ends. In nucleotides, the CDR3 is TGTGCCAGCAGCTTAGCGCTAGGCACAGATACGCAGTATTTT. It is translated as CASSLALGTDTQYF.

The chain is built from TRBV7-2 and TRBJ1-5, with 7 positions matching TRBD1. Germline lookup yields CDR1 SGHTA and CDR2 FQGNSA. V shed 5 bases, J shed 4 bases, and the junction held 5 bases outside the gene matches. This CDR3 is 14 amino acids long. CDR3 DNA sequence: TGTGCCAGCAGCGAGGGGGCCTCAAATCAGCCCCAGCATTTT. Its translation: CASSEGASNQPQHF. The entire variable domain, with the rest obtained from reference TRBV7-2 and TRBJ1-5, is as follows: GAGVSQSPSNKVTEKGKDVELRCDPISGHTALYWYRQSLGQGLEFLIYFQGNSAPDKSGLPSDRFSAERTGGSVSTLTIQRTQQEDSAVYLCASSEGASNQPQHFGDGTRLSIL.

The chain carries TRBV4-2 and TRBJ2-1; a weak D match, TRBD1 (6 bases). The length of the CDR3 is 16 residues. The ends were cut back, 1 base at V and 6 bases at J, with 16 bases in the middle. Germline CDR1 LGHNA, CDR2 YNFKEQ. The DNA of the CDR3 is TGTGCCAGCAGCCAAGGGGGCACAGGGTCCGGCAATGAGCAGTTCTTC. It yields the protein CASSQGGTGSGNEQFF.

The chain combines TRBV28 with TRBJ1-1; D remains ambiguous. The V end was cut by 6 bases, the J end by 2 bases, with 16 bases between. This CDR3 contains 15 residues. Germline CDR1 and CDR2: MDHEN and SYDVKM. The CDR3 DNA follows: TGTGCCAGCAGACCCCCGACTCGGAGAAACACTGAAGCTTTCTTT. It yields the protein CASRPPTRRNTEAFF.

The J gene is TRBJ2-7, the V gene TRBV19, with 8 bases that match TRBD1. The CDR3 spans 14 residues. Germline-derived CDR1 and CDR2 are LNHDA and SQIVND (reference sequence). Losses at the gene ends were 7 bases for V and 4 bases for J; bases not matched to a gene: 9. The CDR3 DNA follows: TGTGCCAGTACGCCCGGACAGGGACCGTACGAGCAGTACTTC. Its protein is CASTPGQGPYEQYF.

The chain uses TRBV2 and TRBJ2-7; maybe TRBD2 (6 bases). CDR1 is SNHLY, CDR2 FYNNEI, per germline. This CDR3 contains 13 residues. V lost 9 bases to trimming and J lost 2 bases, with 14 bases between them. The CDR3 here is CARAAGSPYEQYF. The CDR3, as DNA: TGTGCCAGGGCGGCGGGGAGCCCCTACGAGCAGTACTTC.

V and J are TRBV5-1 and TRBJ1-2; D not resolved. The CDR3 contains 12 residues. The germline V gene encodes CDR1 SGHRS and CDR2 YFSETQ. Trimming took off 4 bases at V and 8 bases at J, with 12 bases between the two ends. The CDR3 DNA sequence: TGCGCCAGCAGCGCCCCGGGAAGCGGCTACACCTTC. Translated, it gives CASSAPGSGYTF. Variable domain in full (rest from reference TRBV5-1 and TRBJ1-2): KAGVTQTPRYLIKTRGQQVTLSCSPISGHRSVSWYQQTPGQGLQFLFEYFSETQRNKGNFPGRFSGRQFSNSRSEMNVSTLELGDSALYLCASSAPGSGYTFGSGTRLTVV.

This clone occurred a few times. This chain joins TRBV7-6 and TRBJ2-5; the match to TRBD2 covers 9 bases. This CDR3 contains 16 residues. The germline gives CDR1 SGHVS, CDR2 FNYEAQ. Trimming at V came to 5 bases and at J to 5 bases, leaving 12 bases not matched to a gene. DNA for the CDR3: TGTGCCAGCAGCGCGGCTAGCGGGGCCATGGGGGAGACCCAGTACTTC. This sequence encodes CASSAASGAMGETQYF.

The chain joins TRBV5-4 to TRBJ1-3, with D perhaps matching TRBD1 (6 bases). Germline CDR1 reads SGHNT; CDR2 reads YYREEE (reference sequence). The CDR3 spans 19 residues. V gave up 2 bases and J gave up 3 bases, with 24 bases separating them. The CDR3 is CASSFDQPTGSVSGNTIYF. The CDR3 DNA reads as TGTGCCAGCAGCTTCGACCAACCCACAGGGAGTGTTAGTGGAAACACCATATATTTT. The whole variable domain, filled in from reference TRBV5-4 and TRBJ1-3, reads ETGVTQSPTHLIKTRGQQVTLRCSSQSGHNTVSWYQQALGQGPQFIFQYYREEENGRGNFPPRFSGLQFPNYSSELNVNALELDDSALYLCASSFDQPTGSVSGNTIYFGEGSWLTVV.

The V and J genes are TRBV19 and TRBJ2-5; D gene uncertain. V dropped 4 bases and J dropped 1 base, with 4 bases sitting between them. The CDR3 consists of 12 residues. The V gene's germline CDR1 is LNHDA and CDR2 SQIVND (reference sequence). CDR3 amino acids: CASSTSQETQYF. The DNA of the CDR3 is TGTGCCAGTAGTACCTCCCAAGAGACCCAGTACTTC.

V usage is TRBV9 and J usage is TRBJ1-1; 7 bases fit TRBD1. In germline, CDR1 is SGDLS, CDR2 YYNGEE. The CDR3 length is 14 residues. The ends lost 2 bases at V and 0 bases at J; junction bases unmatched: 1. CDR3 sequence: CASSVGQVNTEAFF. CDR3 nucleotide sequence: TGTGCCAGCAGCGTTGGACAGGTGAACACTGAAGCTTTCTTT.

The CDR3 reads CASSQDGGRGYNEQFF. DNA of the CDR3: TGCGCCAGCAGCCAAGATGGTGGGCGGGGTTACAATGAGCAGTTCTTC. The J gene is TRBJ2-1, the V gene TRBV4-1; possible D gene TRBD2, 6 bases. Germline V gene lookup returns CDR1 MGHRA and CDR2 YSYEKL. This CDR3 is built from 16 residues. V lost 0 bases and J 4 bases, leaving 13 bases between the germline ends.

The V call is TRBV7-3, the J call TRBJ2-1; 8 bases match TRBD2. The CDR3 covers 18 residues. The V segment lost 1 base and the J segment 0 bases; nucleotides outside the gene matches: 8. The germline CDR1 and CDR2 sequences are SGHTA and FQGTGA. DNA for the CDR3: TGTGCCAGCAGCTTAATCGGCGGGGGGCCTAGCTCCTACAATGAGCAGTTCTTC. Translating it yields CASSLIGGGPSSYNEQFF.